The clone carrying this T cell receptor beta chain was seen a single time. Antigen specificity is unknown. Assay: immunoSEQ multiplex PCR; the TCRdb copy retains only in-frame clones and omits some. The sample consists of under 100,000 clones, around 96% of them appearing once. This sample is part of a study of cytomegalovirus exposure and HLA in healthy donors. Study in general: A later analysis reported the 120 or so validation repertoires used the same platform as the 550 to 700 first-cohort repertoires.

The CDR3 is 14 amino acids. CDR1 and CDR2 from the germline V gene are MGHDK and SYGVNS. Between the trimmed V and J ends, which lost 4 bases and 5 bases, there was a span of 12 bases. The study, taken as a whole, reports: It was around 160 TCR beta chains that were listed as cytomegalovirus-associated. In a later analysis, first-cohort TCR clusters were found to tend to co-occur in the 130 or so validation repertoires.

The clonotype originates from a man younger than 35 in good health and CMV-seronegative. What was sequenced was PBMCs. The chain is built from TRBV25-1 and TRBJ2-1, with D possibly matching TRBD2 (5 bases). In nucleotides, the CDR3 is TGTGCCAGCAGTGCGGACTGGACGGACAATGAGCAGTTCTTC. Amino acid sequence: CASSADWTDNEQFF.